This T cell receptor (beta chain) originates from a study of cytomegalovirus exposure and HLA in healthy donors. Study-wide points: TRBV6-2, TRBV6-3 and some other V segments were unresolvable in 87-base-pair reads. Donors belonging to an Asian-associated ancestry cluster reportedly showed fewer N-insertions in productive TCRs than the roughly 670-donor mean, according to what a later analysis found.

On this clone itself: Its antigen is unknown.

The CDR3 covers 15 residues. In germline, CDR1 is MNHNY, CDR2 SVGAGI (reference sequence). Trimming took 5 bases from V and 9 from J; bases not matched to a gene: 8. A multiplex PCR was run with 60 Vbeta primers and 13 Jbeta primers. Libraries were prepared by immunoSEQ multiplex PCR; TCRdb keeps only in-frame clonotypes and omits some of them. The sample records about 190,000 clones, roughly four fifths being singletons. This TCR was recovered from a woman aged 18 to 35 in good health and CMV-seronegative. Sequencing used PBMCs. The genes are TRBV6-6 and TRBJ2-1; 12 bases line up with TRBD2. The CDR3 DNA sequence: TGTGCCAGCAGTATGACTAGCGGGAGATATTCTGAGCAGTTCTTC. Its translation: CASSMTSGRYSEQFF.